Below, 24 T cell receptor beta chains from the same sample are listed, as sequenced in a study of blood T cell repertoires in COVID-19. Clones were read by immunoSEQ multiplex PCR, and TCRdb kept only the in-frame ones, dropping some. This sample has tens of thousands of clones; approximately 80% occur once, and the top ten carry 7% to 9.5%. Material for sequencing was peripheral blood. Receptors were obtained from a human donor in a cohort sampled during active COVID-19.

This clone turned up a few times. This chain connects TRBV6-2 or TRBV6-3 to TRBJ1-5; 10 nucleotides align to TRBD1. CDR1 and CDR2 (germline): MNHEY, SVGEGT. The CDR3 runs 16 residues. The trim removed 5 bases at V and 2 bases at J, leaving 6 bases unmatched. This CDR3 reads CASSLVGTGGNQPQHF. The CDR3 coding sequence is TGTGCCAGCAGTCTAGTTGGGACAGGGGGCAATCAGCCCCAGCATTTT.

The chain recombines TRBV12-3 or TRBV12-4 with TRBJ2-7, with D unclear. This CDR3 is 12 amino acids long. V lost 6 bases and J 3 bases, leaving 9 bases between the germline ends. DNA for the CDR3: TGTGCCAGCAGCCGCTCCAGCTACGAGCAGTACTTC. Translation gives CASSRSSYEQYF.

The chain joins TRBV19 to TRBJ2-5; D gene unclear. The ends were cut back, 3 bases at V and 2 bases at J, with 7 bases in the middle. Germline CDR1 reads LNHDA; CDR2 reads SQIVND (reference sequence). This CDR3 is 13 amino acids long. The CDR3 loop reads CASSIKPQETQYF. Here the CDR3 DNA reads TGTGCCAGTAGTATCAAGCCTCAAGAGACCCAGTACTTC.

This chain links TRBV2 with TRBJ2-3; D might be TRBD2 (6 bases). Germline assignment: CDR1 SNHLY and CDR2 FYNNEI. V was cut by 7 bases and J by 6 bases, with 17 bases left in between. The CDR3 consists of 14 residues. The CDR3 nucleotides read TGTGCCAGCAAGGGCAGGGCAGGAGGGGATACGCAGTATTTT. Its protein product is CASKGRAGGDTQYF.

The J gene is TRBJ2-1, the V gene TRBV24-1; a weak D match, TRBD1 (6 bases). The CDR3 length is 15 residues. The V gene's germline CDR1 is KGHDR and CDR2 SFDVKD. Trimming stripped 3 bases from V and 7 bases from J, with 15 bases between. Written as DNA, the CDR3 is TGTGCCACCAGTGATCCGTCCGGGACATATAATGAGCAGTTCTTC. The encoded protein is CATSDPSGTYNEQFF.

The V call is TRBV6-5, the J call TRBJ2-7; D may be TRBD1 (6 bases). This CDR3 has 15 amino acids. The ends were cut back, 1 base at V and 5 bases at J, with 15 bases in the middle. The germline CDR1 and CDR2 sequences are MNHEY and SVGAGI. The chain's CDR3 is CASSYLSGESDEQYF. The CDR3 nucleotides read TGTGCCAGCAGTTACTTGTCAGGGGAGAGCGACGAGCAGTACTTC.

The chain joins TRBV5-1 to TRBJ2-3; TRBD2 matches 13 bases. CDR1 is SGHRS, CDR2 YFSETQ, per germline. Trimming removed 3 bases from V and 5 bases from J; junction bases left unmatched: 9. The CDR3 has 17 amino acids. Here the CDR3 DNA reads TGCGCCAGCAGCTCCGCCATCGGACTAGCGGGAGTAGATACGCAGTATTTT. As protein: CASSSAIGLAGVDTQYF.

This chain uses TRBV28 with TRBJ1-1; no definite D call. V shed 4 bases and J shed 4 bases, with 7 bases lying between them. CDR3 length: 12 amino acids. Germline CDR1 MDHEN, CDR2 SYDVKM. This CDR3 is CASSSGVTEAFF. In DNA form, the CDR3 reads TGTGCCAGCAGTTCAGGCGTCACTGAAGCTTTCTTT.

This clone was detected only a few times. The chain couples TRBV7-7 to TRBJ2-2; TRBD2 might be the D (6 bases). With 8 bases removed from V and 5 bases from J, the gap between germline ends came to 27 bases. The germline V gene encodes CDR1 SSHAT and CDR2 FNYEAQ (reference sequence). This CDR3 spans 18 amino acids. CDR3 in DNA: TGTGCCAGCTGCCCCACCGGAGGGTCAGGAACGGGGACCGGGGAGCTGTTTTTT. It codes for CASCPTGGSGTGTGELFF. Together with reference TRBV7-7 and TRBJ2-2, the CDR3 gives the full variable domain: GAGVSQSPRYKVTKRGQDVTLRCDPISSHATLYWYQQALGQGPEFLTYFNYEAQPDKSGLPSDRFSAERPEGSISTLTIQRTEQRDSAMYRCASCPTGGSGTGTGELFFGEGSRLTVL.

The V and J genes are TRBV6-5 and TRBJ2-7; D remains ambiguous. V shed 0 bases and J shed 0 bases, with 12 bases lying between them. Germline V gene lookup returns CDR1 MNHEY and CDR2 SVGAGI. The CDR3 is 16 residues long. CDR3 sequence: CASSYSARTNSYEQYF. In DNA form, the CDR3 reads TGTGCCAGCAGTTACTCGGCCCGTACCAACTCCTACGAGCAGTACTTC.

The V gene is TRBV27, the J gene TRBJ1-2; TRBD1 aligns across 9 bases. Germline values: CDR1 MNHEY, CDR2 SMNVEV (reference sequence). The CDR3 is made up of 15 amino acids. Trimming took 1 base from V and 8 from J; bases not matched to a gene: 8. The CDR3 nucleotides are TGTGCCAGCAGTTTATATCCGGACAGGGGCGGAGGCTACACCTTC. Its protein product is CASSLYPDRGGGYTF.

This clone has just a few counts. V usage is TRBV6-5 and J usage is TRBJ2-5; TRBD1 matches at 7 bases. The V gene's germline CDR1 is MNHEY and CDR2 SVGAGI. The ends lost 5 bases at V and 0 bases at J; junction bases unmatched: 3. CDR3 length: 14 residues. DNA of the CDR3: TGTGCCAGCAGTACGACAGGGAACCAAGAGACCCAGTACTTC. It encodes CASSTTGNQETQYF.

V gene TRBV9 combines with J gene TRBJ2-7, with D tentatively TRBD2 (6 bases). The V gene's germline CDR1 is SGDLS and CDR2 YYNGEE. Trimming left V 3 bases short and J 5 bases short, with 15 bases between. The CDR3 is 14 residues long. The CDR3 sequence is CASSAGTGLNEQYF. CDR3 DNA sequence: TGTGCCAGCAGCGCCGGGACTGGACTGAACGAGCAGTACTTC.

V and J are TRBV5-6 and TRBJ2-1, with D possibly TRBD2 on 5 matching bases. The CDR3 length is 16 residues. Trimming pared 5 bases from V and 9 bases from J, leaving 24 bases between. Germline assignment: CDR1 SGHDT and CDR2 YYEEEE. CDR3 DNA: TGTGCCAGCAGGCTGGACCTTAGCGCGACCCCAACTGAGCAGTTCTTC. This encodes CASRLDLSATPTEQFF.

The chain recombines TRBV5-1 with TRBJ2-1; TRBD2 matches 8 bases. The CDR3 runs 14 residues. Germline CDR1 SGHRS, CDR2 YFSETQ. The junction had 1 base not matched to a gene; V was cut back by 1 base and J by 4 bases. The CDR3 DNA sequence: TGCGCCAGCAGCTTGAGCGGGAGTTACAATGAGCAGTTCTTC. It yields the protein CASSLSGSYNEQFF.

This chain uses TRBV2 with TRBJ1-3; 8 bases align to TRBD1. With V trimmed by 8 bases and J by 4 bases, 7 bases remained unmatched. Per germline, CDR1 SNHLY and CDR2 FYNNEI. The CDR3 totals 14 residues. The CDR3 nucleotides read TGTGCCAGCCGCCAGACAGGGGAGGGAAACACCATATATTTT. Amino acid sequence: CASRQTGEGNTIYF.

The chain recombines TRBV12-1 with TRBJ2-7; the D call TRBD2 from the table was never checked on the DNA. TRBV12-1 is deemed a pseudogene. The CDR3 has 18 residues. The CDR3 region has the DNA TGTGCCAGCAGCTCGCAATCCCTTTGTAGCGGGGAGAGCTACGAGCAGTACTTC. Translation: CASSSQSLCSGESYEQYF.

The chain has TRBV5-4 and TRBJ2-7; D is unresolved. The CDR3 extends over 12 amino acids. Trimming took off 3 bases at V and 4 bases at J, with 8 bases between the two ends. Germline lookup yields CDR1 SGHNT and CDR2 YYREEE (reference sequence). CDR3 sequence (DNA): TGTGCCAGCAGCTCAAGCCCGTACGAGCAGTACTTC. The encoded protein is CASSSSPYEQYF.

The chain is built from TRBV3-1 (or the pseudogene TRBV3-2) and TRBJ2-1; 9 nucleotides align to TRBD2. This CDR3 has 16 amino acids. Germline lookup yields CDR1 LGHDT and CDR2 YNNKEL (reference sequence). V was pared by 0 bases and J by 8 bases, with 8 bases of the junction left unmatched. The CDR3 bases are TGTGCCAGCAGCCAAGATTGGAGCGGGGGGCGGGATGAGCAGTTCTTC. Translation: CASSQDWSGGRDEQFF.

In nucleotides, the CDR3 is TGTGCCAGCAGTGAAGGACAGGGCCATCAGCCCCAGCATTTT. It encodes CASSEGQGHQPQHF. The chain combines TRBV6-1 with TRBJ1-5, with TRBD1 identical over 7 bases. The V segment lost 1 base and the J segment 5 bases; nucleotides outside the gene matches: 2. Looked up from germline, CDR1 is MNHNS and CDR2 is SASEGT. The CDR3 is made up of 14 amino acids.

This CDR3 is CASSEEADGRWPQHF. CDR3 DNA: TGTGCCAGCAGTGAAGAGGCCGACGGGAGATGGCCCCAGCATTTT. This chain uses TRBV6-1 with TRBJ1-5, with D unresolved. V lost 1 base, J lost 9 bases, and 16 bases lay in between. The CDR3 extends over 15 amino acids. CDR1 and CDR2 (germline): MNHNS, SASEGT.

The chain combines TRBV20-1 with TRBJ2-4, with a possible D match to TRBD1 (5 bases). V was clipped by 3 bases and J by 0 bases, with 12 bases between them. Germline lookup yields CDR1 DFQATT and CDR2 SNEGSKA (reference sequence). The CDR3 is made up of 15 amino acids. The DNA of the CDR3 is TGCAGTGCTAGTCAGGGCGTCCTAGCCAAAAACATTCAGTACTTC. It encodes CSASQGVLAKNIQYF.

V and J are TRBV9 and TRBJ2-1, with D unclear. The V gene's germline CDR1 is SGDLS and CDR2 YYNGEE. The V gene lost 3 bases and the J gene lost 9 bases, with 19 bases spanning the gap. The CDR3 totals 15 residues. The CDR3 DNA sequence: TGTGCCAGCAGCGGTCCCCGAGGTCTTCAAGGTGAGCAGTTCTTC. Its translation is CASSGPRGLQGEQFF. The variable domain in full, completed from reference TRBV9 and TRBJ2-1, reads DSGVTQTPKHLITATGQRVTLRCSPRSGDLSVYWYQQSLDQGLQFLIQYYNGEERAKGNILERFSAQQFPDLHSELNLSSLELGDSALYFCASSGPRGLQGEQFFGPGTRLTVL.

The rearrangement uses TRBV5-4 and TRBJ2-3; 7 positions match TRBD2. J lost 4 bases, V lost 5 bases, and 13 bases had no gene match. CDR3 length: 16 residues. Germline CDR1 and CDR2: SGHNT and YYREEE (reference sequence). In DNA, the CDR3 is TGTGCCAGCAGTCCCTCGGCGGGGAGGGACGCAGATACGCAGTATTTT. Protein sequence: CASSPSAGRDADTQYF.